Each of the 30 T cell receptor beta chains below was sequenced from the same sample in a study of blood T cell repertoires in COVID-19. Sequenced by immunoSEQ multiplex PCR; TCRdb stores in-frame clones only, minus some. In the table there are approximately 250,000 clones, under 90% of which are singletons. The sequencing sample was made of peripheral blood. The receptors shown here come from a human donor in a cohort sampled during active COVID-19.

CDR3 DNA sequence: TGTGCCAGCAGTTACCCGGGGGGCGACTATGGCTACACCTTC. This codes for CASSYPGGDYGYTF. The chain uses TRBV6-2 or TRBV6-3 and TRBJ1-2, with TRBD1 as a possible D gene (6 bases). Germline V gene data show CDR1 as MNHEY and CDR2 as SVGEGT. The CDR3 loop spans 14 amino acids. The germline V and J ends were trimmed by 2 bases and 3 bases, with 10 bases remaining between them.

The chain couples TRBV15 to TRBJ1-3; D perhaps matches TRBD1 (5 bases). This CDR3 has 16 residues. Germline V gives CDR1 LNHNV, CDR2 YYDKDF (reference sequence). With 0 bases removed from V and 1 base from J, the gap between germline ends came to 10 bases. As DNA, the CDR3 is TGTGCCACCAGCAGAGATTTTAAGGGGTCTGGAAACACCATATATTTT. It codes for CATSRDFKGSGNTIYF.

The chain has TRBV6-5 and TRBJ2-2; the D gene is possibly TRBD2 (5 bases). This CDR3 is built from 14 residues. Trimming stripped 2 bases from V and 6 bases from J, with 10 bases between. Germline V gene lookup returns CDR1 MNHEY and CDR2 SVGAGI. For the CDR3, the DNA is TGTGCCAGCAGTTACGATGTGGGAGCCGGGGAGCTGTTTTTT. Protein sequence: CASSYDVGAGELFF.

This clone was counted a single time. The gene calls are TRBV27 and TRBJ1-3; perhaps TRBD1 as D (5 bases). Trimming removed 5 bases at V and 4 bases at J, with 15 bases between. CDR3 length equals 15 residues. Germline V gives CDR1 MNHEY, CDR2 SMNVEV (reference sequence). The chain's CDR3 is CASSPYLGHGNTIYF. CDR3 coding DNA: TGTGCCAGCAGTCCATATTTGGGGCACGGAAACACCATATATTTT.

In regard to this clone: This same CDR3 is encoded by further DNA sequences in the sample. The chain has TRBV5-8 and TRBJ2-3, with TRBD2 matching over 10 bases. The V gene's germline CDR1 is SGHTS and CDR2 YDEGEE. The CDR3 length is 16 residues. V shed 0 bases, J shed 2 bases, and the junction held 3 bases outside the gene matches. Here the CDR3 reads CASSLGTSGSTDTQYF. The DNA of the CDR3 is TGTGCCAGCAGCTTGGGGACTAGCGGATCCACAGATACGCAGTATTTT. The entire variable domain, with the rest obtained from reference TRBV5-8 and TRBJ2-3, is as follows: EAGVTQSPTHLIKTRGQQATLRCSPISGHTSVYWYQQALGLGLQFLLWYDEGEERNRGNFPPRFSGRQFPNYSSELNVNALELEDSALYLCASSLGTSGSTDTQYFGPGTRLTVL.

V usage is TRBV25-1 and J usage is TRBJ2-5, with a weak D call TRBD2 (6 bases). V was cut by 7 bases and J by 2 bases, with 14 bases left in between. Germline V lookup: CDR1 MGHDK, CDR2 SYGVNS. The CDR3 consists of 14 residues. CDR3: CASTPIGTQETQYF. The DNA for the CDR3 is TGTGCCAGCACCCCGATCGGGACTCAAGAGACCCAGTACTTC.

J is TRBJ2-7 and V is TRBV4-2; perhaps TRBD1 as D (6 bases). The germline gives CDR1 LGHNA, CDR2 YNFKEQ. Trimming took off 2 bases at V and 3 bases at J, with 11 bases between the two ends. This CDR3 has 14 residues. DNA of the CDR3: TGTGCCAGCAGCCAATCGGACAGAAACTACGAGCAGTACTTC. Protein product: CASSQSDRNYEQYF.

The rearrangement links TRBV11-3 to TRBJ1-6; D is uncertain. Germline V gene lookup returns CDR1 SGHNT and CDR2 YENEEA. This CDR3 is 13 amino acids long. Trimming shortened V by 4 bases and J by 11 bases, and 12 bases separated the two germline ends. CDR3 coding DNA: TGTGCCAGCAGCTCCGCCCTCGGGGCACCCCTCCACTTT. It translates to CASSSALGAPLHF. Together with reference TRBV11-3 and TRBJ1-6, the CDR3 gives the full variable domain: EAGVVQSPRYKIIEKKQPVAFWCNPISGHNTLYWYLQNLGQGPELLIRYENEEAVDDSQLPKDRFSAERLKGVDSTLKIQPAELGDSAVYLCASSSALGAPLHFGNGTRLTVT.

This sequence joins TRBV27 and TRBJ2-1, with D possibly TRBD2 on 7 matching bases. This CDR3 is built from 13 residues. From germline, CDR1 is MNHEY and CDR2 SMNVEV (reference sequence). V was cut by 5 bases and J by 10 bases, with 15 bases left in between. This CDR3 reads CASSPLGGAEQFF. The CDR3 nucleotides are TGTGCCAGCAGTCCCCTTGGGGGGGCCGAGCAGTTCTTC.

This clone was detected a few times. The chain joins TRBV4-3 to TRBJ2-3; 8 nucleotides line up with TRBD2. With V trimmed by 0 bases and J by 4 bases, 9 bases remained unmatched. CDR3 length: 17 residues. Germline assignment: CDR1 LGHNA and CDR2 YSLEER. The CDR3 DNA reads TGCGCCAGCAGCCAAGAAGACACCGGGGGGGCCTCAGATACGCAGTATTTT. Amino acid sequence: CASSQEDTGGASDTQYF.

This clone appeared a few times. The CDR3 coding sequence is TGTGCCAGCAGCGTAGCGGGAGGAAGAAACACTGAAGCTTTCTTT. Translating gives CASSVAGGRNTEAFF. This chain uses TRBV9 with TRBJ1-1; no definite D call. V dropped 0 bases and J dropped 2 bases, with 11 bases sitting between them. The CDR3 spans 15 residues. CDR1 SGDLS and CDR2 YYNGEE come from the germline V gene.

The chain is built from TRBV11-2 and TRBJ2-5; D gene unclear. V was trimmed by 2 bases and J by 2 bases, leaving 6 bases between them. The germline CDR1 and CDR2 sequences are SGHAT and FQNNGV. This CDR3 has 13 residues. CDR3 DNA sequence: TGTGCCAGCAGCTTATTCCAGCAAGAGACCCAGTACTTC. Its translation is CASSLFQQETQYF.

This chain joins TRBV6-4 and TRBJ2-3, with TRBD2 matching 7 bases. This CDR3 spans 16 amino acids. Germline CDR1 reads MRHNA; CDR2 reads SNTAGT. The junction had 8 bases not matched to a gene; V was cut back by 0 bases and J by 5 bases. CDR3: CASSDSALADVDTQYF. In DNA form, the CDR3 reads TGTGCCAGCAGTGACTCTGCTCTAGCGGACGTAGATACGCAGTATTTT.

The chain is built from TRBV27 and TRBJ2-3; tentatively, D is TRBD1 (5 bases). This CDR3 is built from 16 residues. In germline, CDR1 is MNHEY, CDR2 SMNVEV (reference sequence). V was pared by 2 bases and J by 3 bases, with 15 bases between. The CDR3 loop is CASSLEWGIGTDTQYF. The CDR3 DNA follows: TGTGCCAGCAGTTTAGAATGGGGCATAGGTACAGATACGCAGTATTTT.

This clone was seen more than once but under ten times. The chain has TRBV7-3 and TRBJ2-5; 7 positions agree with TRBD1. The V segment lost 3 bases and the J segment 4 bases; nucleotides outside the gene matches: 2. CDR3 size: 13 residues. CDR1 and CDR2 (germline): SGHTA, FQGTGA. The chain's CDR3 is CASSFPGGETQYF. The CDR3 nucleotides are TGTGCCAGCAGCTTTCCAGGGGGAGAGACCCAGTACTTC.

In DNA form, the CDR3 reads TGCGCCAGCAGTCGGGCTAGCGGGTACAATGAGCAGTTCTTC. Its translation: CASSRASGYNEQFF. The genes are TRBV5-1 and TRBJ2-1; 8 nucleotides align to TRBD2. Looked up from germline, CDR1 is SGHRS and CDR2 is YFSETQ. V shed 5 bases and J 4 bases; nucleotides not matched to a gene: 5. The CDR3 spans 14 residues.

The chain couples TRBV10-2 to TRBJ2-5; the match to TRBD2 covers 10 bases. This CDR3 comprises 15 residues. J lost 4 bases, V lost 6 bases, and 8 bases had no gene match. The V gene's germline CDR1 is WSHSY and CDR2 SAAADI. CDR3: CASRALAGLGETQYF. The CDR3 DNA sequence: TGCGCCAGCAGAGCACTAGCGGGGTTAGGAGAGACCCAGTACTTC.

The chain is built from TRBV19 and TRBJ2-2; 9 bases fit TRBD1. The V gene's germline CDR1 is LNHDA and CDR2 SQIVND (reference sequence). The CDR3 has 16 residues. V gave up 4 bases and J gave up 3 bases; unmatched junction bases: 6. The CDR3 DNA is TGTGCCAGTAGTACCTCCGGGACAGGGTACACCGGGGAGCTGTTTTTT. This sequence encodes CASSTSGTGYTGELFF.

The V call is TRBV5-4, the J call TRBJ1-2; TRBD1 might be the D (6 bases). Germline V gene sequence: CDR1 SGHNT, CDR2 YYREEE (reference sequence). The CDR3 totals 15 residues. V gave up 0 bases and J gave up 4 bases, with 13 bases separating them. The chain's CDR3 is CASSLVTGLLYGYTF. For the CDR3, the DNA is TGTGCCAGCAGCTTGGTAACAGGGCTTCTCTATGGCTACACCTTC.

The V call is TRBV5-8, the J call TRBJ1-1; maybe TRBD1 (6 bases). There are 14 residues in the CDR3. Trimming pared 5 bases from V and 6 bases from J, leaving 17 bases between. Germline V gene data show CDR1 as SGHTS and CDR2 as YDEGEE. The CDR3 spells CASRFGQFGAEAFF. In nucleotides, the CDR3 is TGTGCCAGCAGGTTTGGACAGTTCGGGGCTGAAGCTTTCTTT.

This chain connects TRBV7-9 to TRBJ2-5; no clear D. CDR1 and CDR2 (germline): SEHNR, FQNEAQ (reference sequence). The length of the CDR3 is 16 residues. V gave up 7 bases and J gave up 4 bases, with 22 bases separating them. CDR3 coding DNA: TGTGCCAGCACCTTCGAGCCGGGTCATAGTGTAGAGACCCAGTACTTC. Its protein product is CASTFEPGHSVETQYF.

CDR3 region: CASSLSAAGGDNEQFF. CDR3 sequence (DNA): TGCGCCAGCAGCCTTTCTGCAGCGGGGGGTGACAATGAGCAGTTCTTC. This rearrangement joins TRBV4-1 to TRBJ2-1, with 9 bases aligning to TRBD2. The J segment lost 5 bases and the V segment lost 4 bases, leaving 9 bases of the junction unmatched. The CDR3 contains 16 residues. Germline V gives CDR1 MGHRA, CDR2 YSYEKL.

V is TRBV7-9 and J is TRBJ1-2; perhaps TRBD1 as D (5 bases). The CDR3 is 14 amino acids. The V end was cut by 5 bases, the J end by 10 bases, with 20 bases between. In germline, CDR1 is SEHNR, CDR2 FQNEAQ (reference sequence). The CDR3 here is CASSLHVLEGAYTF. The CDR3 DNA reads as TGTGCCAGCAGCCTCCACGTACTGGAAGGGGCCTACACCTTC.

In the case of this clone: This sample includes further DNA sequences coding for the same CDR3. V and J are TRBV29-1 and TRBJ2-3; D ambiguous. The CDR3 spans 12 residues. V lost 3 bases and J lost 1, with 5 bases in between. Per the germline V gene, CDR1 is SQVTM and CDR2 is ANQGSEA. Here the CDR3 reads CSVEGGTDTQYF. CDR3 bases: TGCAGCGTTGAGGGCGGCACAGATACGCAGTATTTT.

The chain joins TRBV28 to TRBJ1-3; no definite D call. CDR1 MDHEN and CDR2 SYDVKM come from the germline V gene. The CDR3 is 14 amino acids. V dropped 3 bases and J dropped 0 bases, with 6 bases sitting between them. The CDR3 DNA follows: TGTGCCAGCAGTTTCTCTTCCTCTGGAAACACCATATATTTT. Amino acid sequence: CASSFSSSGNTIYF. The variable domain in full, with the rest retrieved from reference TRBV28 and TRBJ1-3, is DVKVTQSSRYLVKRTGEKVFLECVQDMDHENMFWYRQDPGLGLRLIYFSYDVKMKEKGDIPEGYSVSREKKERFSLILESASTNQTSMYLCASSFSSSGNTIYFGEGSWLTVV.

The rearrangement links TRBV5-1 to TRBJ1-1; TRBD1 is a possible D gene (5 bases). V was pared by 4 bases and J by 3 bases, with 16 bases between. Germline CDR1 reads SGHRS; CDR2 reads YFSETQ. This CDR3 spans 15 amino acids. CDR3 region: CASSAFVRGDTEAFF. The CDR3 region has the DNA TGCGCCAGCAGCGCCTTTGTGCGGGGGGACACTGAAGCTTTCTTT. Using reference TRBV5-1 and TRBJ1-1 for the parts outside the CDR3, the full variable domain is KAGVTQTPRYLIKTRGQQVTLSCSPISGHRSVSWYQQTPGQGLQFLFEYFSETQRNKGNFPGRFSGRQFSNSRSEMNVSTLELGDSALYLCASSAFVRGDTEAFFGQGTRLTVV.

The rearrangement uses TRBV7-9 and TRBJ1-1; D is possibly TRBD1 (5 bases). V lost 7 bases and J 4 bases, leaving 22 bases between the germline ends. Germline V gene lookup returns CDR1 SEHNR and CDR2 FQNEAQ (reference sequence). CDR3 length equals 16 residues. Here the CDR3 DNA reads TGTGCCAGCATCAAGACCGGCAGGGAACTTCCCACTGAAGCTTTCTTT. Residues: CASIKTGRELPTEAFF.

The count of this clone is one. The chain joins TRBV5-1 to TRBJ2-1, with D perhaps matching TRBD2 (7 bases). This CDR3 comprises 16 residues. V dropped 6 bases and J dropped 0 bases, with 16 bases sitting between them. Per the germline V gene, CDR1 is SGHRS and CDR2 is YFSETQ. CDR3 protein: CASKGGPGRSYNEQFF. DNA of the CDR3: TGCGCCAGCAAGGGGGGGCCCGGTCGCTCCTACAATGAGCAGTTCTTC.

V gene TRBV5-1 combines with J gene TRBJ2-1; D is undetermined. The V and J ends lost 1 base and 3 bases respectively, with 8 bases between them. The CDR3 has 14 residues. In germline, CDR1 is SGHRS, CDR2 YFSETQ. The CDR3 loop reads CASSLTTNYNEQFF. In DNA form, the CDR3 reads TGCGCCAGCAGCTTGACGACAAACTACAATGAGCAGTTCTTC.

The chain joins TRBV11-3 to TRBJ2-1; perhaps TRBD1 as D (5 bases). The ends were cut back, 0 bases at V and 4 bases at J, with 16 bases in the middle. CDR3 length equals 17 residues. Germline CDR1 and CDR2: SGHNT and YENEEA. CDR3 region: CASSLELRGVGYNEQFF. The CDR3, as DNA: TGTGCCAGCAGCTTAGAACTTAGGGGCGTGGGGTACAATGAGCAGTTCTTC.